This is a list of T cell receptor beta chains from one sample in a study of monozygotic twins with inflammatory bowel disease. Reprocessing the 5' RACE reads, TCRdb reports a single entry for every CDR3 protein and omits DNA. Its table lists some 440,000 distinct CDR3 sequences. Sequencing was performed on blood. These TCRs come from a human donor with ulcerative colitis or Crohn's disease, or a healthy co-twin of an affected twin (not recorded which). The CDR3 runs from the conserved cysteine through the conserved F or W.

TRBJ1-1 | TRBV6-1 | CAIGVGGRGTKAFF
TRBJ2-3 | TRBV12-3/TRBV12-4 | CASSRQGIADTQYF
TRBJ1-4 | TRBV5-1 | CASTFTGTEKLFF
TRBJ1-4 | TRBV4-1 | CASSPRGAGAEKLFF
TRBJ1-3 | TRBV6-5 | CATMTGRNTIYF
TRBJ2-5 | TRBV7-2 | CASSSRGDQGETQYF
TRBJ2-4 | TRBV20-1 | CSAIWRAGNIQYF
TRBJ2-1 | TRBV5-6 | CASSLSGGFGEQLF
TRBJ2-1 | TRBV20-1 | CRTSRAGPPHNEQFF
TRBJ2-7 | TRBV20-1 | CSATGTGSLYF
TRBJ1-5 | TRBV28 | CASSQDRVVGNQPQHF
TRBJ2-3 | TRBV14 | CASSQASSGGTDTQYF
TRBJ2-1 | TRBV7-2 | CASSANYNEQFF
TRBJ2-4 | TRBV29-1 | CSVGSAKNIQYF
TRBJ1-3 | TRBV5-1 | CASSLPEKNTIYF